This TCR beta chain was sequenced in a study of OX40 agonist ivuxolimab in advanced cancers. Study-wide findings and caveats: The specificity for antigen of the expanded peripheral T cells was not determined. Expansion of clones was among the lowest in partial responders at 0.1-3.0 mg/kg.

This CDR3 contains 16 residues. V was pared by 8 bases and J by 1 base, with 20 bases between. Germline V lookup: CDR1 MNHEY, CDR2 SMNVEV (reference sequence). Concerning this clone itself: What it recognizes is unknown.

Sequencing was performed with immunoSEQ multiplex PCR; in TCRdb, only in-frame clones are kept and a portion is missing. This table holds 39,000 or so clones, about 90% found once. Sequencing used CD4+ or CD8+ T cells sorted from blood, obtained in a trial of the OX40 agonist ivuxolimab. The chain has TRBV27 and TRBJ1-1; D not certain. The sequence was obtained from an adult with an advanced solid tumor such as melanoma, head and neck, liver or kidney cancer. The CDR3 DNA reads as TGTGCCAGCTCTCCCTCTGGGGAAAACCGGAACACTGAAGCTTTCTTT. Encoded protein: CASSPSGENRNTEAFF.